This TCR beta chain stems from a study of blood T cell repertoires in COVID-19. Participant ages covered about 18 to 89 years across 20 to 30 US areas. Participants' own reports of clinical history determined their cohort assignment. With V trimmed by 8 bases and J by 4 bases, 10 bases remained unmatched. This CDR3 contains 15 residues. Germline CDR1 reads SGHTA; CDR2 reads FQGNSA. Per the study methods: Nucleated cell counts were estimated from reference gene primer amplification. Profiling relied on immunoSEQ multiplex PCR, and the TCRdb table lists in-frame clones only, not all of them. V and J calls and clone size are given by that table; D and trimming were obtained from the DNA. The sample includes 150,000 or so clones, about 86% seen only once; the top ten take approximately 4%. This clone was detected only once.

The J gene is TRBJ1-2, the V gene TRBV7-2, with 10 bases fitting TRBD1. The sequence came from a woman aged 45-65 years in a cohort exposed to, infected with or recovered from COVID-19 (not recorded which). The sequencing input was PBMCs or T cells enriched from blood (not recorded which). This CDR3 reads CASGYSRTGGYGYTF. CDR3 DNA: TGTGCCAGCGGATACTCGCGGACAGGGGGCTATGGCTACACCTTC.